The 20 T cell receptor beta chains below come from one sample, sequenced in a study of vaccination effects on CD4 cells after COVID-19. Ahead of sequencing, the ViraFEST assay grew antigen-specific CD4+ T cells using viral peptide pools. The authors isolated CD4+ T cells after more than eight days of culture. It was two doses of either the BNT162b2 or mRNA-1273 vaccine that participants received. For these receptors, no antigen is known. Generated by immunoSEQ multiplex PCR, the TCRdb table keeps only in-frame clones and is missing some. The sample yields approximately 70,000 clones, roughly three quarters seen once. Sequenced here: CD4+ T cells from PBMCs cultured with HCoV-OC43 spike peptides, sampled after COVID-19 vaccination. Subset here: HCoV-OC43 spike overlapping peptide pool stimulation. The receptors come from a human donor who received a COVID-19 vaccine.

CDR3 coding DNA: TGTGCCAGCAGCCCATGGACAGGGAGGGGCACCGGGGAGCTGTTTTTT. This gives the protein CASSPWTGRGTGELFF. This rearrangement joins TRBV7-2 to TRBJ2-2; D may be TRBD1 (8 bases). CDR1 and CDR2 (germline): SGHTA, FQGNSA. The CDR3 spans 16 residues. With 5 bases removed from V and 4 bases from J, the gap between germline ends came to 17 bases.

The chain employs TRBV7-2 and TRBJ1-2; D might be TRBD1 (5 bases). Trimming took 1 base from V and 5 from J, leaving 11 bases between them. CDR1 is SGHTA, CDR2 FQGNSA, per germline. This CDR3 region has 14 residues. The CDR3 nucleotides are TGTGCCAGCAGCTTAGGAGGGGAAGTATATGGCTACACCTTC. Amino acid sequence: CASSLGGEVYGYTF.

This clone occurred once. The chain has TRBV27 and TRBJ2-3; D uncertain. Germline values: CDR1 MNHEY, CDR2 SMNVEV (reference sequence). V was trimmed by 8 bases and J by 0 bases, leaving 12 bases between them. CDR3 length equals 14 residues. CDR3 protein: CASSSGLSTDTQYF. In DNA form, the CDR3 reads TGTGCCAGCTCGTCGGGTCTTAGCACAGATACGCAGTATTTT.

The chain carries TRBV24-1 and TRBJ1-1; TRBD1 agrees at 8 bases. There are 15 residues in the CDR3. CDR1 and CDR2 (germline): KGHDR, SFDVKD. The J segment lost 3 bases and the V segment lost 3 bases, leaving 5 bases of the junction unmatched. CDR3 protein: CATSDAGTGDTEAFF. The CDR3 bases are TGTGCCACCAGTGATGCCGGGACAGGTGACACTGAAGCTTTCTTT.

This sequence joins TRBV6-4 and TRBJ2-2; 7 bases map to TRBD2. Germline V gene sequence: CDR1 MRHNA, CDR2 SNTAGT. The length of the CDR3 is 15 residues. J was trimmed by 4 bases and V by 3 bases; bases with no gene match: 5. CDR3 amino acids: CASSEVSGSTGELFF. CDR3 coding DNA: TGTGCCAGCAGTGAAGTTAGCGGGTCCACCGGGGAGCTGTTTTTT.

The chain couples TRBV7-2 to TRBJ2-6; D unresolved. The CDR3 sequence is 15 residues long. The V end lost 6 bases, the J end lost 0 bases, and 9 bases lay between the germline ends. Germline loops: CDR1 SGHTA, CDR2 FQGNSA. CDR3 DNA: TGTGCCAGCAGTCCGCAGGTCTCTGGGGCCAACGTCCTGACTTTC. Its translation is CASSPQVSGANVLTF.

This clone showed up just a few times. The sample contains more than one DNA sequence encoding this CDR3. The chain recombines TRBV3-1 (or the pseudogene TRBV3-2) with TRBJ1-2, with no clear D. Trimming pared 1 base from V and 4 bases from J, leaving 1 base between. This CDR3 has 11 residues. Per germline, CDR1 LGHDT and CDR2 YNNKEL (reference sequence). CDR3 coding DNA: TGTGCCAGCAGCCAAGGCTATGGCTACACCTTC. It specifies CASSQGYGYTF.

This clone was counted a few times. This chain joins TRBV28 and TRBJ1-1; 10 positions agree with TRBD1. The V and J ends lost 5 bases and 5 bases, in that order; junction bases with no gene match: 8. The CDR3 loop spans 15 amino acids. Per the germline V gene, CDR1 is MDHEN and CDR2 is SYDVKM. The CDR3 region has the DNA TGTGCCAGCAGTCTCCGGACAGGGGGAGGGACTGAAGCTTTCTTT. This sequence encodes CASSLRTGGGTEAFF.

This clone was detected a few times. The CDR3 reads CASSLDGRKNTEAFF. CDR3 nucleotide sequence: TGTGCCAGCAGCTTAGACGGCAGAAAGAACACTGAAGCTTTCTTT. The V gene is TRBV7-9, the J gene TRBJ1-1; D is uncertain. CDR1 and CDR2 from the germline V gene are SEHNR and FQNEAQ (reference sequence). The CDR3 is 15 residues long. V was cut by 1 base and J by 1 base, with 10 bases left in between. The whole variable domain, remainder taken from reference TRBV7-9 and TRBJ1-1, is DTGVSQNPRHKITKRGQNVTFRCDPISEHNRLYWYRQTLGQGPEFLTYFQNEAQLEKSRLLSDRFSAERPKGSFSTLEIQRTEQGDSAMYLCASSLDGRKNTEAFFGQGTRLTVV.

This chain links TRBV7-2 with TRBJ2-7; 8 positions agree with TRBD1. CDR1 is SGHTA, CDR2 FQGNSA, per germline. V shed 4 bases and J 4 bases; nucleotides not matched to a gene: 3. The CDR3 extends over 13 amino acids. In DNA form, the CDR3 reads TGTGCCAGCAGCTCCGACAGGGGTTACGAGCAGTACGTC. This encodes CASSSDRGYEQYV.

This clone has just one count. This sequence joins TRBV4-1 and TRBJ1-4, with 9 bases that match TRBD1. After removal of 4 bases from V and 7 bases from J, the junction contained 7 bases not matched to a gene. Looked up from germline, CDR1 is MGHRA and CDR2 is YSYEKL. The CDR3 totals 15 residues. This chain's CDR3 is CASSLTGGRVEKLFF. DNA of the CDR3: TGCGCCAGCAGCCTGACAGGGGGGAGGGTTGAAAAACTGTTTTTT.

V usage is TRBV5-1 and J usage is TRBJ2-2; D tentatively reads TRBD1 or TRBD2 (5 bases each). The CDR3 runs to 16 residues. In germline, CDR1 is SGHRS, CDR2 YFSETQ. V was shortened by 1 base and J by 3 bases, with 13 bases between the two germline ends. CDR3 in amino acids: CASSLIAGSDTGELFF. The CDR3, as DNA: TGCGCCAGCAGCTTGATCGCAGGGAGCGACACCGGGGAGCTGTTTTTT. Supplemented by reference TRBV5-1 and TRBJ2-2, the full variable domain reads KAGVTQTPRYLIKTRGQQVTLSCSPISGHRSVSWYQQTPGQGLQFLFEYFSETQRNKGNFPGRFSGRQFSNSRSEMNVSTLELGDSALYLCASSLIAGSDTGELFFGEGSRLTVL.

This clone was counted a few times. The chain carries TRBV2 and TRBJ2-2; 8 nucleotides align to TRBD1. CDR3 length: 15 amino acids. V lost 6 bases and J lost 3; bases outside the gene matches: 6. Germline V gene lookup returns CDR1 SNHLY and CDR2 FYNNEI. The CDR3 DNA sequence: TGTGCCAGCAGCCACAGGGACAGGTACACCGGGGAGCTGTTTTTT. It yields the protein CASSHRDRYTGELFF.

The chain carries TRBV15 and TRBJ2-7, with D unclear. The CDR3 loop spans 13 amino acids. The V gene's germline CDR1 is LNHNV and CDR2 YYDKDF (reference sequence). V lost 0 bases and J lost 3, with 6 bases in between. For the CDR3, the DNA is TGTGCCACCAGCAGAGATTTGGGCTACGAGCAGTACGTC. This codes for CATSRDLGYEQYV.

This chain connects TRBV3-1 (or the pseudogene TRBV3-2) to TRBJ1-2; the match to TRBD1 covers 10 bases. Germline values: CDR1 LGHDT, CDR2 YNNKEL (reference sequence). V was clipped by 8 bases and J by 6 bases; unmatched bases: 9. This CDR3 spans 14 amino acids. The CDR3 sequence is CASDRTGGSDGYTF. The CDR3 DNA sequence: TGTGCCAGCGACAGGACAGGGGGATCGGATGGCTACACCTTC.

The V and J genes are TRBV15 and TRBJ2-5; the D call may be TRBD1 or TRBD2 (5 bases each). This CDR3 is built from 13 residues. Per germline, CDR1 LNHNV and CDR2 YYDKDF (reference sequence). V lost 1 base to trimming and J lost 4 bases, with 7 bases between them. Here the CDR3 reads CATSRVGTETQYF. Written as DNA, the CDR3 is TGTGCCACCAGCAGAGTGGGGACAGAGACCCAGTACTTC.

The chain recombines TRBV3-1 (or the pseudogene TRBV3-2) with TRBJ2-3; D is undetermined. Trimming cost V 4 bases and J 3 bases, with 2 bases left between them. Germline V CDR1 and CDR2: LGHDT, YNNKEL (reference sequence). CDR3 size: 11 residues. CDR3 residues: CASSLTDTQYF. The CDR3, as DNA: TGTGCCAGCAGCCTGACAGATACGCAGTATTTT.

This rearrangement joins TRBV5-8 to TRBJ1-1; perhaps TRBD1 as D (5 bases). The CDR3 loop spans 14 amino acids. Trimming left V 5 bases short and J 1 base short, with 12 bases between. CDR1 SGHTS and CDR2 YDEGEE come from the germline V gene. CDR3 sequence reads: CASSRQGPNTEAFF. The CDR3 coding sequence is TGTGCCAGCAGTAGGCAGGGACCGAACACTGAAGCTTTCTTT.

J is TRBJ2-7 and V is TRBV7-8, with D unclear. V lost 5 bases and J lost 6, with 20 bases in between. Germline V CDR1 and CDR2: SGHVS, FQNEAQ. The CDR3 is made up of 15 amino acids. In DNA, the CDR3 is TGTGCCAGCAGCGCTACCGACGGGTCCCAAGGCGAGCAGTACGTC. Residues: CASSATDGSQGEQYV.

The CDR3 reads CASSTARGTEAFF. Written as DNA, the CDR3 is TGTGCCAGCAGCACGGCTAGGGGCACTGAAGCTTTCTTT. The J gene is TRBJ1-1, the V gene TRBV11-1; weak D call: TRBD1 (5 bases). This CDR3 is 13 amino acids long. Germline V gives CDR1 SGHAT, CDR2 FQDESV (reference sequence). Trimming left V 5 bases short and J 4 bases short, with 11 bases between.